These 12 T cell receptor beta chains were all obtained from the same sample, sequenced in a study of CD8+ T cells in alopecia areata. The sequencing template was cDNA reverse transcribed from extracted RNA. Clones were sequenced by immunoSEQ multiplex PCR, and TCRdb holds only the in-frame ones, with some missing. This table has roughly 280,000 clones, roughly 63% appearing once. This sample's treatment: oral pan-JAK inhibitor, 5-10 mg twice daily. Sample: CD4+ T cells sorted from blood, taken at week 52, from a patient treated with tofacitinib. Receptors originate from a human donor with alopecia areata.

This chain joins TRBV30 and TRBJ1-1; D possibly corresponds to TRBD1 (5 bases). Trimming pared 2 bases from V and 0 bases from J, leaving 13 bases between. CDR1 and CDR2 (germline): GTSNPN, SVGIG (reference sequence). The CDR3 has 15 residues. CDR3 nucleotides: TGTGCCTGGAGTACCAGGGCAACCATGAACACTGAAGCTTTCTTT. This codes for CAWSTRATMNTEAFF.

This clone was seen more than once but under ten times. Other DNA sequences from this sample encode an identical CDR3 as well. The DNA for the CDR3 is TGTGCCAGCAGTTACCGTGGCAATCAGCCCCAGCATTTT. It encodes CASSYRGNQPQHF. The chain uses TRBV6-5 and TRBJ1-5; D remains unclear. V lost 2 bases and J 2 bases, leaving 4 bases between the germline ends. The germline gives CDR1 MNHEY, CDR2 SVGAGI. CDR3 length: 13 amino acids.

The CDR3 region has the DNA TGTGCCAGCACCCCACGGGAGCAAGAGACCCAGTACTTC. It yields the protein CASTPREQETQYF. The J gene is TRBJ2-5, the V gene TRBV14, with D maybe TRBD2 (6 bases). Trimming took off 7 bases at V and 2 bases at J, with 11 bases between the two ends. CDR1 is SGHDN, CDR2 FVKESK, per germline. The CDR3 spans 13 residues.

This clone was observed a few times. The rearrangement uses TRBV15 and TRBJ2-5, with D unresolved. The CDR3 totals 14 residues. Germline V gene sequence: CDR1 LNHNV, CDR2 YYDKDF (reference sequence). Trimming took off 0 bases at V and 7 bases at J, with 12 bases between the two ends. The CDR3 DNA is TGTGCCACCAGCAGAGATGGGGTGGAAGGGACCCAGTACTTC. It specifies CATSRDGVEGTQYF.

The V call is TRBV7-2, the J call TRBJ2-7; the D gene could be TRBD1 or TRBD2 (5 bases each). With 5 bases removed from V and 6 bases from J, the gap between germline ends came to 20 bases. The CDR3 runs 15 residues. Germline V CDR1 and CDR2: SGHTA, FQGNSA. This CDR3 is CASSPRRGTAPEQYF. CDR3 bases: TGTGCCAGCAGCCCCAGAAGAGGGACCGCGCCCGAGCAGTACTTC.

This chain joins TRBV25-1 and TRBJ1-1; no definite D call. CDR3 size: 11 residues. Trimming took 5 bases from V and 2 from J, leaving 3 bases between them. Per germline, CDR1 MGHDK and CDR2 SYGVNS. CDR3 sequence reads: CASSQNTEAFF. The CDR3 nucleotides read TGTGCCAGCAGTCAAAACACTGAAGCTTTCTTT.

This clone was seen just once. The chain joins TRBV7-9 to TRBJ2-7; the D gene is possibly TRBD2 (5 bases). CDR3 length equals 16 residues. The germline CDR1 and CDR2 sequences are SEHNR and FQNEAQ (reference sequence). Trimming pared 2 bases from V and 0 bases from J, leaving 14 bases between. Here the CDR3 DNA reads TGTGCCAGCAGCTTAAATCCTAGCCGTTCCTCCTACGAGCAGTACTTC. It specifies CASSLNPSRSSYEQYF. The full variable domain, with the rest looked up from reference TRBV7-9 and TRBJ2-7, is DTGVSQNPRHKITKRGQNVTFRCDPISEHNRLYWYRQTLGQGPEFLTYFQNEAQLEKSRLLSDRFSAERPKGSFSTLEIQRTEQGDSAMYLCASSLNPSRSSYEQYFGPGTRLTVT.

This clone was picked up one time. The genes are TRBV27 and TRBJ2-1; D possibly corresponds to TRBD2 (7 bases). Germline loops: CDR1 MNHEY, CDR2 SMNVEV (reference sequence). V dropped 4 bases and J dropped 5 bases, with 18 bases sitting between them. This CDR3 has 16 amino acids. The CDR3 region is CASSSGRGTSDNEQFF. CDR3 sequence (DNA): TGTGCCAGCAGTTCGGGGAGGGGGACTTCAGACAATGAGCAGTTCTTC.

The chain combines TRBV7-9 with TRBJ1-6; D call uncertain. Germline V gives CDR1 SEHNR, CDR2 FQNEAQ (reference sequence). Trimming removed 5 bases from V and 7 bases from J, with 15 bases in between. The CDR3 contains 15 residues. CDR3 region: CASSPSGPSNSPLHF. The CDR3 nucleotides are TGTGCCAGCAGCCCCTCCGGGCCTTCGAATTCACCCCTCCACTTT. Full variable domain (remainder filled in from reference TRBV7-9 and TRBJ1-6): DTGVSQNPRHKITKRGQNVTFRCDPISEHNRLYWYRQTLGQGPEFLTYFQNEAQLEKSRLLSDRFSAERPKGSFSTLEIQRTEQGDSAMYLCASSPSGPSNSPLHFGNGTRLTVT.

There are a few counts of this clone. The CDR3: CATSSEGDGYTF. CDR3 in DNA: TGTGCCACCAGCAGCGAGGGTGATGGCTACACCTTC. The V gene is TRBV15, the J gene TRBJ1-2, with unresolved D. The CDR3 is made up of 12 amino acids. Trimming shortened V by 3 bases and J by 6 bases, and 8 bases separated the two germline ends. Germline lookup yields CDR1 LNHNV and CDR2 YYDKDF (reference sequence).

This clone occurred once. The rearrangement uses TRBV25-1 and TRBJ1-3; D is unclear. V lost 3 bases, J lost 14 bases, and 17 bases lay in between. CDR1 MGHDK and CDR2 SYGVNS come from the germline V gene. This CDR3 has 13 amino acids. Here the CDR3 reads CASSDSVRNNLYF. CDR3 nucleotides: TGTGCCAGCAGTGATTCCGTCCGGAACAACCTATATTTT.

The chain is built from TRBV15 and TRBJ1-6; D perhaps matches TRBD1 (6 bases). Trimming shortened V by 0 bases and J by 14 bases, and 11 bases separated the two germline ends. Germline CDR1 and CDR2: LNHNV and YYDKDF (reference sequence). The CDR3 runs 13 residues. The CDR3 region is CATSREGASALHF. In nucleotides, the CDR3 is TGTGCCACCAGCAGAGAGGGGGCATCGGCCCTCCACTTT.